A selection of T cell receptor beta chains follows, all from one sample in a study of patients and donors after allogeneic stem cell transplantation. MiXCR, run by TCRdb on the RT-PCR reads, gives a single entry per CDR3 protein. The data show over 150,000 distinct CDR3 sequences, less than 45% seen once. The specimen was blood, either unsorted or a sorted T cell fraction (not recorded which). The receptors originated from a human donor who was either an allogeneic HSCT recipient or a stem cell or donor lymphocyte infusion donor (not recorded which). It is not recorded whose cells these are; they may come from a transplant donor. The CDR3 runs from the conserved cysteine through the conserved F or W. The D gene is left open where the match is weak. The size of a clone is reported for some rows only, either as once, few or many, or as a class for expanded clones.

v_gene	len	abundance	d_gene	j_gene	CDR3nt	CDR3aa
TRBV7-9	20	NA	NA	TRBJ1-1	TGTGCCAGCAGCTTAGCGCTTGCCGTCCCAAGGTTAAGGGGGAACACTGAAGCTTTCTTT	CASSLALAVPRLRGNTEAFF
TRBV19	14	NA	NA	TRBJ1-5	TGTGCCAGTAGTATGGTAGGGACCAATCAGCCCCAGCATTTT	CASSMVGTNQPQHF
TRBV5-4	18	NA	TRBD2	TRBJ2-1	TGTGCCAGCAGCGACCCCCGCTGGGGACTAGCGGGCAACAATGAGCAGTTCTTC	CASSDPRWGLAGNNEQFF
TRBV6-1	15	NA	NA	TRBJ2-5	TGTGCCAGCAGAGCGGGACATCCGGAGGGGGAGACCCAGTACTTC	CASRAGHPEGETQYF
TRBV27	14	few	NA	TRBJ1-1	TGTGCCAGCAGGGGCTTGGACAGGAACACTGAAGCTTTCTTT	CASRGLDRNTEAFF
TRBV7-9	16	NA	TRBD1	TRBJ1-5	TGTGCCAGCAGCCCCCCGACAGGGGGGGGTGGTCAGCCCCAGCATTTT	CASSPPTGGGGQPQHF
TRBV6-5	14	many	NA	TRBJ1-2	TGTGCCAGCAGTTACTCGATAGGGGCGGGTGGCTACACCTTC	CASSYSIGAGGYTF
TRBV19	13	once	NA	TRBJ2-7	TGTGCCAGTAGTTTCGGCCCGAGATACGAGCAGTACTTC	CASSFGPRYEQYF
TRBV12-3/TRBV12-4	15	NA	TRBD2	TRBJ2-2	TGTGCCAGCAAAATTAGCGGGAAAGTATCCGGGGAGCTGTTTTTT	CASKISGKVSGELFF
TRBV4-2	16	few	TRBD1	TRBJ1-3	TGTGCCAGCAGCCGCCACGACAGGGGTGCTGGAAACACCATATATTTT	CASSRHDRGAGNTIYF
TRBV15	14	few	NA	TRBJ2-7	TGTGCCACCAGCAGAGAACGGGGGTCCAACGAGCAGTACTTC	CATSRERGSNEQYF
TRBV29-1	12	NA	NA	TRBJ2-3	TGCAGCCCAGCCGGGGGCACAGATACGCAGTATTTT	CSPAGGTDTQYF
TRBV3-1	15	NA	NA	TRBJ2-5	TGTGCCAGCAGCCAAGATACGACTCCTAGAGAGACCCAGTACTTC	CASSQDTTPRETQYF
TRBV12-3/TRBV12-4	17	NA	NA	TRBJ1-2	TGTGCCAGCAGTGACGCTAGGGCGGTCTTCTCTAACTATGGCTACACCTTC	CASSDARAVFSNYGYTF
TRBV6-5	16	NA	TRBD2	TRBJ2-7	TGTGCCAGCAGGTACGGGGGGGTAGGCAGAACCTACGAGCAGTACTTC	CASRYGGVGRTYEQYF
TRBV2	14	NA	NA	TRBJ1-2	TGTGCCAGCAGCAAAAAGGGAGGGGTGTTGGGCTACACCTTC	CASSKKGGVLGYTF
TRBV29-1	14	once	NA	TRBJ2-3	TGCAGCGTTGAAGGGGTGAAGGTGCCAGATACGCAGTATTTT	CSVEGVKVPDTQYF
TRBV12-3/TRBV12-4	14	few	TRBD1	TRBJ2-3	TGTGCCAGCAGTCCCACAGGGGGCACAGATACGCAGTATTTT	CASSPTGGTDTQYF
TRBV2	13	NA	NA	TRBJ2-3	TGTGCCAGGGTGTTGGCAAGGAGCGATACGCAGTATTTT	CARVLARSDTQYF
TRBV9	15	NA	TRBD2	TRBJ2-1	TGTGCCAGCAGCGTCGTAGCGGGAGGGAAGGATGAGCAGTTCTTC	CASSVVAGGKDEQFF
TRBV4-3	16	NA	TRBD1	TRBJ1-3	TGCGCCAGCAGCCAAGTGACAGGGGGCGGTGGAAACACCATATATTTT	CASSQVTGGGGNTIYF
TRBV29-1	14	NA	NA	TRBJ2-1	TGCAGCGTTGAGAGACTAGATCGTAACAATGAGCAGTTCTTC	CSVERLDRNNEQFF
TRBV7-8	16	NA	NA	TRBJ1-2	TGTGCCAGCAGCTTAGATTCAGGGCTCATCTACTATGGCTACACCTTC	CASSLDSGLIYYGYTF
TRBV12-3/TRBV12-4	15	many	TRBD1	TRBJ1-3	TGTGCCAGCAGTCGGACAGGCGGCTCTGGAAACACCATATATTTT	CASSRTGGSGNTIYF
TRBV28	18	once	TRBD2	TRBJ2-7	TGTGCCAGCAGTTTTCGGGGACTAGCGGGACCCACCGCCTACGAGCAGTACTTC	CASSFRGLAGPTAYEQYF
TRBV3-1	16	few	TRBD1	TRBJ1-1	TGTGCCAGCAGCCCATGGACAGGGGTAACGAACACTGAAGCTTTCTTT	CASSPWTGVTNTEAFF
TRBV29-1	13	NA	NA	TRBJ1-1	TGCAGCGTTGAGACAGCGGGGAGAACTGAAGCTTTCTTT	CSVETAGRTEAFF
TRBV5-1	13	many	NA	TRBJ1-1	TGCGCCAGCAGCTTGTCGGGGGCAGAAGAAGCTTTCTTT	CASSLSGAEEAFF
TRBV5-1	14	NA	TRBD1	TRBJ1-2	TGCGCCAGCAGCTTGAGCACAGGGGGCTTTGGCTACACCTTC	CASSLSTGGFGYTF
TRBV7-9	14	few	NA	TRBJ2-1	TGTGCCAGCAGCCCCATCTCTGTTGATAATGAGCAGTTCTTC	CASSPISVDNEQFF
TRBV7-3	18	NA	TRBD2	TRBJ2-1	TGTGCCAGCAGCTTACGTGCGGGAGAGCCAGGTTTATACAATGAGCAGTTCTTC	CASSLRAGEPGLYNEQFF
TRBV9	12	NA	NA	TRBJ1-1	TGTGCCAGCAGCCCGCAGGAGGCCGAAGCTTTCTTT	CASSPQEAEAFF
TRBV12-3/TRBV12-4	12	many	NA	TRBJ1-5	TGTGCCAGCAGTTTCCCTGGCCAGCCCCAGCATTTT	CASSFPGQPQHF
TRBV4-3	15	NA	TRBD1	TRBJ1-2	TGCGCCAGCAGCCAAACGTGGCAGGGGGGGAATGGCTACACCTTC	CASSQTWQGGNGYTF
TRBV3-1	16	once	TRBD2	TRBJ2-5	TGTGCCAGCAGCCTGCAATTAATAGCGGGAGAAGAGACCCAGTACTTC	CASSLQLIAGEETQYF
TRBV7-2	11	NA	NA	TRBJ1-1	TGTGCCAGCAGCTTGGGCCCGGGACAACACTTT	CASSLGPGQHF
TRBV27	15	few	NA	TRBJ2-3	TGTGCCAGCAGTTTACGTCTAGAGTTCTTCGATACGCAGTATTTT	CASSLRLEFFDTQYF